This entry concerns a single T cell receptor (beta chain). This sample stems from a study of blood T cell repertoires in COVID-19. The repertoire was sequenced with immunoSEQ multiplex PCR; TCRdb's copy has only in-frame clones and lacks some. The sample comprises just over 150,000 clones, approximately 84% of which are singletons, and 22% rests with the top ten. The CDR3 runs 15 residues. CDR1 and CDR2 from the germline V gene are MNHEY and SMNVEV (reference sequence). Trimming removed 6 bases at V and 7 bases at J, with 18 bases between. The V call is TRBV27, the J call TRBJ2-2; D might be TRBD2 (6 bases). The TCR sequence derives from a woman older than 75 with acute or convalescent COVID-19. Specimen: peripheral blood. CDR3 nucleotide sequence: TGTGCCAGCAGCCGTGGAACCCGCGGGGACGGGGAGCTGTTTTTT. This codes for CASSRGTRGDGELFF.